This TCR beta chain was captured by sequencing in a study of blood T cells in healthy people across ages. CDR3 length equals 13 residues. Between the trimmed V and J ends, which lost 5 bases and 1 base, there was a span of 9 bases. The germline V gene encodes CDR1 SGHRS and CDR2 YFSETQ. A second PCR of roughly 6 to 12 cycles used a sample-barcoded 5' primer and a J-beta primer mix. TCRdb re-called the 5' RACE reads with MiXCR, one entry per CDR3 protein. The table lists about 1.4 million distinct CDR3 sequences, approximately 60% of them singletons. This clonotype was observed a few times. Approximately 9.2 milliliters was the volume of peripheral blood drawn from each donor.

The chain combines TRBV5-1 with TRBJ2-5; D is uncertain. The specimen sequenced was blood. This receptor was identified in a man aged 18 to 30 in good health. The CDR3 coding sequence is TGCGCCAGCAGGCGGTGGATCCAAGAGACCCAGTACTTC. Residues: CASRRWIQETQYF.